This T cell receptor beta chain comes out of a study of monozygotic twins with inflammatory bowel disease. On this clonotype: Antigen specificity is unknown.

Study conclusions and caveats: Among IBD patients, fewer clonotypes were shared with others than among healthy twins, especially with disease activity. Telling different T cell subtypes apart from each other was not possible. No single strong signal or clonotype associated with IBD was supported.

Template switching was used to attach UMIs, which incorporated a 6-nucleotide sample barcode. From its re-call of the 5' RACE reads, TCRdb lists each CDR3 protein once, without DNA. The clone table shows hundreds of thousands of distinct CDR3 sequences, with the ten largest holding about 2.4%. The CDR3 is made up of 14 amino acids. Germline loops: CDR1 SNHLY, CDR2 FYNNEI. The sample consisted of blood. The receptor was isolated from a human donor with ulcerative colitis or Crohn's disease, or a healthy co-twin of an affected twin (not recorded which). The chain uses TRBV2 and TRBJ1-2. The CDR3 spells CASSGTTEFNGYTF.